This TCR beta chain was recorded in a study of identical twins. TCRdb independently ran MiXCR on the 5' RACE reads; one entry per CDR3 protein. The table has over 550,000 distinct CDR3 sequences, about 7.6% seen once; the top ten hold around 1.6%. The CDR3 loop spans 16 amino acids. J was trimmed by 5 bases and V by 0 bases; bases with no gene match: 9. Germline V gene data show CDR1 as DFQATT and CDR2 as SNEGSKA (reference sequence). The table lists this clonotype with many counts. In addition, the sample was reused for a study of yellow fever vaccine responses in identical twins.

The receptor was isolated from a woman aged 18 to 35 in good health. V is TRBV20-1 and J is TRBJ1-5; 8 bases line up with TRBD1. The sequenced material came from PBMCs. The CDR3 bases are TGCAGTGCTAGAGATTACCCCGGGACAGGATATCAGCCCCAGCATTTT. The encoded protein is CSARDYPGTGYQPQHF.